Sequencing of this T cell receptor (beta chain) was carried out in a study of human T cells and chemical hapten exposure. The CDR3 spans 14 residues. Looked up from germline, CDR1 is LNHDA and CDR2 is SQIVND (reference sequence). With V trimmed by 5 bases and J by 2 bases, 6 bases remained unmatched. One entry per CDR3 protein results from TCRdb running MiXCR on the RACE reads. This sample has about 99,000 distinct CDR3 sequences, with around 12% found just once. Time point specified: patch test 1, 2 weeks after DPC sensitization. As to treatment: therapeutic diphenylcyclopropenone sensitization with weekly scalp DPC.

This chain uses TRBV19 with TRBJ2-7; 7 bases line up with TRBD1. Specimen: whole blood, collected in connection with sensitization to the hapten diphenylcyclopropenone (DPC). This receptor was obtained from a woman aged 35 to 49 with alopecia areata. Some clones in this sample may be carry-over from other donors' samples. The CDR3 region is CASSAWDRTYEQYF. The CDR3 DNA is TGTGCCAGTAGTGCATGGGACAGAACCTACGAGCAGTACTTC.